In this sample, the clone carrying this TCR beta chain turned up many times. Antigen specificity is unknown. TCRdb reprocessed the 5' RACE reads with MiXCR, giving one entry per CDR3 protein. The data contain about 570,000 distinct CDR3 sequences, approximately 10% of them singletons. The data derive from a study of identical twins. The CDR3 length is 14 residues. Trimming cost V 5 bases and J 2 bases, with 15 bases left between them. Per the germline V gene, CDR1 is DFQATT and CDR2 is SNEGSKA (reference sequence). Overall study results and limits: Models underestimated TCR alpha sharing (out-of-frame) in monozygotic twins.

These data also formed part of another study, on yellow fever vaccine responses in identical twins.

The origin of this receptor is a young woman in good health. This chain uses TRBV20-1 with TRBJ2-5, with D possibly called TRBD1 or TRBD2 (5 bases each). Sequences were obtained from PBMCs. The CDR3 is CSARDAALQETQYF. The CDR3 coding sequence is TGCAGTGCTCGGGACGCTGCCCTACAAGAGACCCAGTACTTC.